These T cell receptor beta chains were read from a single sample in a study of cytomegalovirus exposure and HLA in healthy donors. Assay: immunoSEQ multiplex PCR; the TCRdb copy retains only in-frame clones and omits some. The sample records about 78,000 clones, 70% to 80% being singletons. The specimen sequenced was PBMCs. The receptors here all came from a woman aged 45 to 65 in good health and CMV-seropositive. Each CDR3 is given with its conserved first and last residue. D genes are given only for firm matches. Clone sizes are given selectively: once, few, many, or a class where the clone is expanded.

j_gene: TRBJ1-4; d_gene: .; v_gene: TRBV6-6; len: 14; abundance: .; CDR3aa: CASSRGQLGEKLFF; CDR3nt: TGTGCCAGCAGTCGAGGACAGTTGGGTGAAAAACTGTTTTTT
j_gene: TRBJ2-1; d_gene: .; v_gene: TRBV6-1; len: 15; abundance: .; CDR3aa: CASSGVLPASNEQFF; CDR3nt: TGTGCCAGCAGTGGGGTTCTCCCAGCGTCCAATGAGCAGTTCTTC
j_gene: TRBJ1-6; d_gene: .; v_gene: TRBV27; len: 16; abundance: .; CDR3aa: CASSRPTEGSNSPLHF; CDR3nt: TGTGCCAGCAGTCGCCCGACTGAGGGAAGTAATTCACCCCTCCACTTT
j_gene: TRBJ2-5; d_gene: TRBD2; v_gene: TRBV5-1; len: 18; abundance: .; CDR3aa: CASSFTSGVLWGQETQYF; CDR3nt: TGCGCCAGCAGCTTCACCAGCGGGGTGCTTTGGGGGCAAGAGACCCAGTACTTC
j_gene: TRBJ2-4; d_gene: .; v_gene: TRBV29-1; len: 16; abundance: .; CDR3aa: CSVEDPRGLLKNIQYF; CDR3nt: TGCAGCGTTGAAGACCCGCGGGGTCTCCTAAAAAACATTCAGTACTTC
j_gene: TRBJ2-7; d_gene: TRBD1; v_gene: TRBV7-9; len: 16; abundance: .; CDR3aa: CASSLEGTGSSYEQYF; CDR3nt: TGTGCCAGCAGCTTAGAGGGGACAGGGAGCTCCTACGAGCAGTACTTC
j_gene: TRBJ2-1; d_gene: .; v_gene: TRBV27; len: 16; abundance: .; CDR3aa: CASSPPRHPPYNEQFF; CDR3nt: TGTGCCAGCAGTCCCCCGAGGCATCCCCCCTACAATGAGCAGTTCTTC
j_gene: TRBJ1-4; d_gene: TRBD1; v_gene: TRBV9; len: 15; abundance: .; CDR3aa: CASSGRTGYNEKLFF; CDR3nt: TGTGCCAGCAGCGGACGGACAGGATATAATGAAAAACTGTTTTTT
j_gene: TRBJ1-5; d_gene: .; v_gene: TRBV19; len: 12; abundance: .; CDR3aa: CASSIGGVPQHF; CDR3nt: TGTGCCAGTAGTATAGGGGGGGTACCCCAGCATTTT
j_gene: TRBJ2-3; d_gene: .; v_gene: TRBV5-1; len: 14; abundance: few; CDR3aa: CASSLAVRGDTQYF; CDR3nt: TGCGCCAGCAGCTTGGCCGTTAGAGGAGATACGCAGTATTTT
j_gene: TRBJ2-3; d_gene: TRBD2; v_gene: TRBV7-9; len: 17; abundance: .; CDR3aa: CSSSISSGGYSTDTQYF; CDR3nt: TGTTCCAGCAGCATCTCTAGCGGGGGGTACTCCACAGATACGCAGTATTTT
j_gene: TRBJ2-2; d_gene: TRBD2; v_gene: TRBV5-1; len: 18; abundance: .; CDR3aa: CASSLTSGGPQLAGELFF; CDR3nt: TGCGCCAGCAGCTTGACTAGCGGGGGGCCCCAGCTGGCCGGGGAGCTGTTTTTT
j_gene: TRBJ2-2; d_gene: TRBD2; v_gene: TRBV2; len: 15; abundance: .; CDR3aa: CASRGLAEFTGELFF; CDR3nt: TGTGCCAGCAGGGGACTAGCGGAATTCACCGGGGAGCTGTTTTTT
j_gene: TRBJ2-1; d_gene: TRBD2; v_gene: TRBV7-9; len: 17; abundance: .; CDR3aa: CASSLGGLAGVYNEQFF; CDR3nt: TGTGCCAGCAGCTTAGGAGGACTAGCGGGAGTCTACAATGAGCAGTTCTTC
j_gene: TRBJ1-4; d_gene: .; v_gene: TRBV7-9; len: 14; abundance: .; CDR3aa: CASSPRAGNEKLFF; CDR3nt: TGTGCCAGCAGCCCCCGGGCAGGGAATGAAAAACTGTTTTTT
j_gene: TRBJ1-2; d_gene: TRBD1; v_gene: TRBV27; len: 15; abundance: .; CDR3aa: CASSLRFWDRAGYTF; CDR3nt: TGTGCCAGCAGTTTACGTTTCTGGGACAGGGCCGGCTACACCTTC
j_gene: TRBJ2-2; d_gene: TRBD1; v_gene: TRBV7-9; len: 15; abundance: .; CDR3aa: CASSDRDRGTGELFF; CDR3nt: TGTGCCAGCAGCGACCGGGACAGGGGGACCGGGGAGCTGTTTTTT
j_gene: TRBJ2-3; d_gene: .; v_gene: TRBV7-9; len: 15; abundance: once; CDR3aa: CASSPSGRRTDTQYF; CDR3nt: TGTGCCAGCAGCCCCAGCGGGCGCAGAACAGATACGCAGTATTTT
j_gene: TRBJ2-7; d_gene: .; v_gene: TRBV5-6; len: 14; abundance: .; CDR3aa: CASSAGASAYEQYF; CDR3nt: TGTGCCAGCAGTGCGGGGGCGAGCGCCTACGAGCAGTACTTC
j_gene: TRBJ2-1; d_gene: TRBD2; v_gene: TRBV27; len: 13; abundance: few; CDR3aa: CASRGTSGKEQFF; CDR3nt: TGTGCCAGCCGCGGGACTAGCGGAAAAGAGCAGTTCTTC
j_gene: TRBJ2-3; d_gene: TRBD2; v_gene: TRBV5-1; len: 17; abundance: .; CDR3aa: CASSLVRGGPSGHTQYF; CDR3nt: TGCGCCAGCAGCTTGGTGCGGGGGGGGCCGTCAGGACATACGCAGTATTTT
j_gene: TRBJ2-7; d_gene: .; v_gene: TRBV11-3; len: 14; abundance: .; CDR3aa: CASSTQGRVNEQYF; CDR3nt: TGTGCCAGCAGCACACAGGGCAGGGTCAACGAGCAGTACTTC
j_gene: TRBJ2-5; d_gene: TRBD1; v_gene: TRBV5-8; len: 13; abundance: .; CDR3aa: CASRGTDQETQYF; CDR3nt: TGTGCCAGCAGGGGGACAGACCAAGAGACCCAGTACTTC
j_gene: TRBJ2-1; d_gene: .; v_gene: TRBV25-1; len: 17; abundance: few; CDR3aa: CASSETSGRDNYNEQFF; CDR3nt: TGTGCCAGCAGTGAAACGTCGGGGCGGGATAACTACAATGAGCAGTTCTTC
j_gene: TRBJ1-1; d_gene: .; v_gene: TRBV2; len: 15; abundance: once; CDR3aa: CASTLTGNRNTEAFF; CDR3nt: TGTGCCAGCACCCTAACCGGGAACCGAAACACTGAAGCTTTCTTT
j_gene: TRBJ1-2; d_gene: TRBD1; v_gene: TRBV5-4; len: 14; abundance: .; CDR3aa: CASSLGTANYGYTF; CDR3nt: TGTGCCAGCAGCTTAGGGACAGCTAACTATGGCTACACCTTC
j_gene: TRBJ1-1; d_gene: TRBD1; v_gene: TRBV6-1; len: 15; abundance: .; CDR3aa: CASSSTGGGRTEAFF; CDR3nt: TGTGCCAGCAGTTCCACAGGGGGCGGGCGCACTGAAGCTTTCTTT
j_gene: TRBJ1-2; d_gene: .; v_gene: TRBV18; len: 15; abundance: .; CDR3aa: CASSPESGGLYGYTF; CDR3nt: TGTGCCAGCTCACCAGAGTCGGGGGGACTCTATGGCTACACCTTC
j_gene: TRBJ2-5; d_gene: TRBD2; v_gene: TRBV19; len: 16; abundance: .; CDR3aa: CASSTLAGGPQETQYF; CDR3nt: TGTGCCAGTAGTACCCTAGCGGGAGGTCCCCAAGAGACCCAGTACTTC
j_gene: TRBJ1-5; d_gene: .; v_gene: TRBV5-8; len: 15; abundance: .; CDR3aa: CASSFSQVGNQPQHF; CDR3nt: TGTGCCAGCAGCTTTTCACAGGTTGGCAATCAGCCCCAGCATTTT
j_gene: TRBJ1-4; d_gene: .; v_gene: TRBV7-9; len: 16; abundance: once; CDR3aa: CASSPRRGERSEKLFF; CDR3nt: TGTGCCAGCAGCCCAAGGAGGGGCGAACGAAGTGAAAAACTGTTTTTT
j_gene: TRBJ1-2; d_gene: .; v_gene: TRBV27; len: 13; abundance: .; CDR3aa: CASGASGQYGYTF; CDR3nt: TGTGCCAGCGGTGCCTCCGGACAGTATGGCTACACCTTC
j_gene: TRBJ2-3; d_gene: .; v_gene: TRBV7-8; len: 16; abundance: once; CDR3aa: CASSRRAGIVTDTQYF; CDR3nt: TGTGCCAGCAGCAGGAGGGCAGGGATAGTCACAGATACGCAGTATTTT
j_gene: TRBJ1-1; d_gene: TRBD1; v_gene: TRBV5-1; len: 15; abundance: .; CDR3aa: CASSLKGTGGTEAFF; CDR3nt: TGCGCCAGCAGCTTGAAAGGGACAGGGGGCACTGAAGCTTTCTTT
j_gene: TRBJ1-1; d_gene: TRBD1; v_gene: TRBV14; len: 14; abundance: .; CDR3aa: CASSPRDRYTEAFF; CDR3nt: TGTGCCAGCAGCCCCCGGGACAGGTACACTGAAGCTTTCTTT
j_gene: TRBJ2-1; d_gene: .; v_gene: TRBV5-4; len: 13; abundance: .; CDR3aa: CASSLPLHNEQFF; CDR3nt: TGTGCCAGCAGCTTACCTCTACACAATGAGCAGTTCTTC
j_gene: TRBJ1-1; d_gene: .; v_gene: TRBV7-2; len: 14; abundance: .; CDR3aa: CASSIGQMNTEAFF; CDR3nt: TGTGCCAGCAGCATTGGACAGATGAACACTGAAGCTTTCTTT
j_gene: TRBJ2-3; d_gene: .; v_gene: TRBV30; len: 17; abundance: .; CDR3aa: CAWSVPLGRGAPDTQYF; CDR3nt: TGTGCCTGGAGTGTACCCCTAGGCCGGGGGGCTCCAGATACGCAGTATTTT
j_gene: TRBJ2-1; d_gene: .; v_gene: TRBV9; len: 15; abundance: .; CDR3aa: CASSVVGGPGNEQFF; CDR3nt: TGTGCCAGCAGCGTAGTCGGGGGGCCTGGCAATGAGCAGTTCTTC
j_gene: TRBJ2-2; d_gene: TRBD2; v_gene: TRBV4-1; len: 17; abundance: .; CDR3aa: CASRGEGLAGNGGELFF; CDR3nt: TGCGCCAGCAGGGGGGAAGGACTAGCGGGCAATGGGGGGGAGCTGTTTTTT
j_gene: TRBJ2-6; d_gene: .; v_gene: TRBV5-4; len: 18; abundance: .; CDR3aa: CASSPAGAPVSGANVLTF; CDR3nt: TGTGCCAGCAGCCCCGCTGGGGCACCCGTCTCTGGGGCCAACGTCCTGACTTTC
j_gene: TRBJ1-5; d_gene: .; v_gene: TRBV6-5; len: 15; abundance: .; CDR3aa: CASSPQGSRHQPQHF; CDR3nt: TGTGCCAGCAGTCCCCAGGGGAGTCGGCATCAGCCCCAGCATTTT
j_gene: TRBJ2-2; d_gene: TRBD2; v_gene: TRBV6-5; len: 15; abundance: .; CDR3aa: CASNPSGSTSGELFF; CDR3nt: TGTGCCAGCAACCCTAGCGGGAGTACCTCCGGGGAGCTGTTTTTT
j_gene: TRBJ1-2; d_gene: TRBD1; v_gene: TRBV10-3; len: 14; abundance: .; CDR3aa: CAIRAATGDYGYTF; CDR3nt: TGTGCCATCCGGGCGGCGACAGGGGACTATGGCTACACCTTC
j_gene: TRBJ1-2; d_gene: .; v_gene: TRBV6-4; len: 16; abundance: .; CDR3aa: CASSDSSQGPPYGYTF; CDR3nt: TGTGCCAGCAGTGACTCGAGTCAGGGCCCTCCCTATGGCTACACCTTC
j_gene: TRBJ1-5; d_gene: .; v_gene: TRBV5-1; len: 14; abundance: .; CDR3aa: CASSAGSSNQPQHF; CDR3nt: TGCGCCAGCAGCGCTGGGAGTAGCAATCAGCCCCAGCATTTT